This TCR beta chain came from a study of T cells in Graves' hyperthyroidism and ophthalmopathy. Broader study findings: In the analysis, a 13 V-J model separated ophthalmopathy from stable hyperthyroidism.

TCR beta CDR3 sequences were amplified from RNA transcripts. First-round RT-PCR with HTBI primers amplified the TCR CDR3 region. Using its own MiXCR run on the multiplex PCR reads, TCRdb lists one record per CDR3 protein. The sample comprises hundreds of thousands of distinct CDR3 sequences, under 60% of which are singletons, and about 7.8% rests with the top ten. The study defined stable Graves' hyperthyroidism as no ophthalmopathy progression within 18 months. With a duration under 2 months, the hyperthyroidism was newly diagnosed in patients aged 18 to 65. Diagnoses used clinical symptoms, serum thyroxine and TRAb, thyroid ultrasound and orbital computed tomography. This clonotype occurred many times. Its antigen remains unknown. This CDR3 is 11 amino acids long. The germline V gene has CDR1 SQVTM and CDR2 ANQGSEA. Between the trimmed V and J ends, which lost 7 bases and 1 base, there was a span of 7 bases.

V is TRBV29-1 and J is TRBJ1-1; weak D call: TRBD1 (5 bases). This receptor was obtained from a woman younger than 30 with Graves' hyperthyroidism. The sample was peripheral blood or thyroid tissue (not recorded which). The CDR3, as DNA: TGCAGCGGTACAGGGAACACTGAAGCTTTCTTT. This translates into CSGTGNTEAFF.